The 3 T cell receptor beta chains reported below all come from one sample, sequenced in a study of blood T cell repertoires in COVID-19. Clones were read by immunoSEQ multiplex PCR, and TCRdb kept only the in-frame ones, dropping some. The sample lists some 190,000 clones, roughly 80% occurring once. Input material: peripheral blood. These receptors came from a man aged 55 to 69 with acute or convalescent COVID-19.

The CDR3 reads CASSPRTAFYEQYF. The DNA for the CDR3 is TGTGCCAGCAGTCCTCGGACAGCCTTCTACGAGCAGTACTTC. The chain employs TRBV6-5 and TRBJ2-7; D may be TRBD1 (6 bases). CDR1 and CDR2 from the germline V gene are MNHEY and SVGAGI. V was pared by 5 bases and J by 3 bases, with 14 bases between. The CDR3 length is 14 residues.

The rearrangement joins TRBV25-1 to TRBJ2-1; TRBD1 agrees at 10 bases. Looked up from germline, CDR1 is MGHDK and CDR2 is SYGVNS. This CDR3 has 15 amino acids. V shed 6 bases and J 0 bases; nucleotides not matched to a gene: 2. CDR3 loop: CASSRTGGSYNEQFF. For the CDR3, the DNA is TGTGCCAGCAGCCGGACAGGGGGCTCCTACAATGAGCAGTTCTTC.

The chain links TRBV19 to TRBJ2-4, with 12 bases matching TRBD2. Germline-derived CDR1 and CDR2 are LNHDA and SQIVND (reference sequence). There are 19 residues in the CDR3. J gave up 0 bases and V 4 bases, and 10 bases lay outside the gene matches. The CDR3 sequence is CASSKGPSGGAIAKNIQYF. CDR3 nucleotide sequence: TGTGCCAGTAGTAAGGGGCCTAGCGGGGGGGCAATAGCCAAAAACATTCAGTACTTC.